This TCR beta chain comes out of a study of T-cell reconstitution after alpha-beta-depleted transplantation in children. During its preparation, the TCRbeta library received unique molecular identifiers. TCRdb processed the PCR reads anew with MiXCR; each CDR3 protein has one entry. The table has about 240,000 distinct CDR3 sequences, roughly a quarter seen once. The V end lost 4 bases, the J end lost 6 bases, and 13 bases lay between the germline ends. Germline V gives CDR1 SQVTM, CDR2 ANQGSEA. The length of the CDR3 is 12 residues. The TCR sequence derives from a girl aged 2 to 9 with Fanconi anemia, due to receive a stem cell transplant. V usage is TRBV29-1 and J usage is TRBJ2-7; a possible D gene is TRBD1 (7 bases). This sample comprised PBMCs, obtained before TCRalphabeta/CD19-depleted stem cell transplant. The CDR3, as DNA: TGCAGCGTTGGGTACAGGGGAGGCGAGCAGTACTTC. Translating gives CSVGYRGGEQYF.